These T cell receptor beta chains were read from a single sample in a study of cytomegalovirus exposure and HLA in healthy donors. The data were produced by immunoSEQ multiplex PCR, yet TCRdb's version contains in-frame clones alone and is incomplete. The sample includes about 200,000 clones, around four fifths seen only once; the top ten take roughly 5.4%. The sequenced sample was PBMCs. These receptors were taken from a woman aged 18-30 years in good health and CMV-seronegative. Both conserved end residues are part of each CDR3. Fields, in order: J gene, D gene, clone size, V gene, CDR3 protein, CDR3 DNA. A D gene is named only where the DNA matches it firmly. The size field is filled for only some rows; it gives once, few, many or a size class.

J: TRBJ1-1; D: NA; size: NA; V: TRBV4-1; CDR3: CASSQGTVYGEAFF; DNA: TGCGCCAGCAGCCAGGGGACCGTCTACGGGGAGGCTTTCTTT
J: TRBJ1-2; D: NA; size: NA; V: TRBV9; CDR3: CASSVEGRYGYTF; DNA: TGTGCCAGCAGCGTAGAGGGTCGCTATGGCTACACCTTC
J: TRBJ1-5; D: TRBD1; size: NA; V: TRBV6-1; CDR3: CASSGTGDSNQPQHF; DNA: TGTGCCAGCAGTGGAACAGGGGATAGCAATCAGCCCCAGCATTTT
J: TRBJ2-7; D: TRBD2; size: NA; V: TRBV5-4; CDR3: CASSPTSGGGSYEQYF; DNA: TGTGCCAGCAGCCCGACTAGCGGGGGGGGATCCTACGAGCAGTACTTC
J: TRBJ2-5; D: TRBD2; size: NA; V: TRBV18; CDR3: CASSPGTSEGTQYF; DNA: TGTGCCAGCTCACCGGGGACTAGCGAGGGGACCCAGTACTTC
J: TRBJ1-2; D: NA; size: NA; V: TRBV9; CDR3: CASSVDQGNYGYTF; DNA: TGTGCCAGCAGCGTAGATCAGGGGAACTATGGCTACACCTTC
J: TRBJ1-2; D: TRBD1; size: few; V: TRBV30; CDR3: CAWSNRGSSGYTF; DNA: TGTGCCTGGTCCAACAGGGGATCGTCTGGCTACACCTTC
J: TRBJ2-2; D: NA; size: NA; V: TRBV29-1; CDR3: CSVVASQANTGELFF; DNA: TGCAGCGTTGTCGCCTCGCAGGCGAACACCGGGGAGCTGTTTTTT
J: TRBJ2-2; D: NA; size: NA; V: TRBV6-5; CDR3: CASSYGLARELFF; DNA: TGTGCCAGCAGTTACGGGCTAGCAAGGGAGCTGTTTTTT
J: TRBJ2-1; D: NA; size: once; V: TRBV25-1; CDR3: CASSDFLNEQFF; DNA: TGTGCCAGCAGTGATTTCTTAAATGAGCAGTTCTTC
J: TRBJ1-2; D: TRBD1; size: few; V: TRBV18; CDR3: CASSQRTGANYGYTF; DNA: TGTGCCAGCTCACAAAGGACAGGGGCTAACTATGGCTACACCTTC
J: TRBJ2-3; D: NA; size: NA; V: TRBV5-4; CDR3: CASTSPRDTQYF; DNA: TGTGCCAGCACTAGCCCCCGAGATACGCAGTATTTT
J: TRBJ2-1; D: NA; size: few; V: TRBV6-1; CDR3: CASSEARDRYYNEQFF; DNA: TGTGCCAGCAGTGAAGCGCGGGACAGATACTACAATGAGCAGTTCTTC
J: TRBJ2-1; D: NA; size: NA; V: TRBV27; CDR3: CASSFGIRGNEQFF; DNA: TGTGCCAGCAGTTTCGGGATCCGGGGTAATGAGCAGTTCTTC
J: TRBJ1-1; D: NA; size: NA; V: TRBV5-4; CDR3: CASSLAGLGATEAFF; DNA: TGTGCCAGCAGCTTGGCCGGTCTCGGGGCCACTGAAGCTTTCTTT
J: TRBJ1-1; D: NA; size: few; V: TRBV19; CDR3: CASSMEGQRDEAFF; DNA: TGTGCCAGTAGTATGGAAGGGCAAAGGGATGAAGCTTTCTTT
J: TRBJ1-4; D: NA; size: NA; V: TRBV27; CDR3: CASSSQGYGNEKLFF; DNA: TGTGCCAGCAGTTCTCAGGGGTACGGTAATGAAAAACTGTTTTTT
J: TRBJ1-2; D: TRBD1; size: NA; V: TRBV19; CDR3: CASSISFRGDTYGYTF; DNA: TGTGCCAGTAGTATATCGTTCAGGGGGGACACCTATGGCTACACCTTC
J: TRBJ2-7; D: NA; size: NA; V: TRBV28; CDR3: CASSPMLAGHYEQYF; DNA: TGTGCCAGCAGCCCGATGTTGGCTGGTCACTACGAGCAGTACTTC
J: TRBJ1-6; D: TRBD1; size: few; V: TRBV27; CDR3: CASSWDRVNNSPLHF; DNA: TGTGCCAGCAGTTGGGACAGGGTTAATAATTCACCCCTCCACTTT
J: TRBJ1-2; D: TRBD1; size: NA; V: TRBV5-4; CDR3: CASKQGALSYGYTF; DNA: TGTGCCAGCAAACAGGGGGCGCTCAGCTATGGCTACACCTTC
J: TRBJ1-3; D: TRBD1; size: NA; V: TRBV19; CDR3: CASGARGNPSSGNTIYF; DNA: TGTGCCAGTGGGGCCAGGGGGAATCCTAGTTCTGGAAACACCATATATTTT
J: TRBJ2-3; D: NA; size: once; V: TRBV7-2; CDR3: CASSLVVAPWIYF; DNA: TGTGCCAGCAGCTTAGTAGTAGCCCCGTGGATATATTTT
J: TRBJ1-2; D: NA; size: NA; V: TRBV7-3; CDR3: CATPSRDHGYTF; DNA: TGTGCCACCCCCTCCCGGGACCATGGCTACACCTTC
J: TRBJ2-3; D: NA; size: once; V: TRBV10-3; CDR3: CAIRKGLADTQYF; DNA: TGTGCCATCAGGAAGGGGCTGGCAGATACGCAGTATTTT
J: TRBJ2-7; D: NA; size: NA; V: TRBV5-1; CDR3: CASRFGWDNYEQYF; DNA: TGCGCCAGCAGGTTTGGATGGGACAACTACGAGCAGTACTTC
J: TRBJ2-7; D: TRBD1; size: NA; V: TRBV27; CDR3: CASSFRDSNYEQYF; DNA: TGTGCCAGCAGTTTTCGGGACAGCAACTACGAGCAGTACTTC
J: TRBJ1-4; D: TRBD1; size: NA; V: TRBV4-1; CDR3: CASSQVWTGGEKLFF; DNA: TGCGCCAGCAGCCAAGTATGGACAGGGGGTGAAAAACTGTTTTTT
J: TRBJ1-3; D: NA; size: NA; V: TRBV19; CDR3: CASSSPGSGNTIYF; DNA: TGTGCCAGTAGTAGCCCAGGCTCTGGAAACACCATATATTTT
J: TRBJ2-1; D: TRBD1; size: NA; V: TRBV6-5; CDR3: CATVRQGGNEQFF; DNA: TGTGCCACTGTACGACAGGGGGGGAATGAGCAGTTCTTC
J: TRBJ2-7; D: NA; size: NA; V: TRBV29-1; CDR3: CSVDPGSRGGEQYF; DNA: TGCAGCGTTGATCCGGGATCCCGGGGCGGAGAGCAGTACTTC
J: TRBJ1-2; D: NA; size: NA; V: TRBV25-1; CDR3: CASSENRDYGYTF; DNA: TGTGCCAGCAGTGAGAACAGGGACTATGGCTACACCTTC
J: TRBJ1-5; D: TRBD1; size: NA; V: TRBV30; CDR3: CAWGTTGGRNQPQHF; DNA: TGTGCCTGGGGGACGACAGGGGGAAGGAATCAGCCCCAGCATTTT
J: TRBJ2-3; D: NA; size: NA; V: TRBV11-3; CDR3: CASSFRGGTDTQYF; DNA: TGTGCCAGCAGCTTCAGGGGGGGCACAGATACGCAGTATTTT
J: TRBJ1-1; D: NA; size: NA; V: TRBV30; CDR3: CAWSGQGRTEAFF; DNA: TGTGCCTGGAGTGGTCAGGGGAGGACTGAAGCTTTCTTT
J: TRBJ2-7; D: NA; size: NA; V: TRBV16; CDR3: CASSQSGRGNEQYF; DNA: TGTGCCAGCAGCCAATCAGGCAGGGGAAACGAGCAGTACTTC
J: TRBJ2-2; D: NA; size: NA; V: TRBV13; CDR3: CASSPEVPNTGELFF; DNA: TGTGCCAGCAGCCCGGAGGTCCCGAACACCGGGGAGCTGTTTTTT
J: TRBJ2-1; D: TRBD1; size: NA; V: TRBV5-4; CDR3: CASSDRQGQLYNEQFF; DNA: TGTGCCAGCAGCGACAGGCAGGGACAGCTCTACAATGAGCAGTTCTTC
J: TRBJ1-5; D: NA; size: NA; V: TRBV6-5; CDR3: CASSRDGRHQPQHF; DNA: TGTGCCAGCAGTCGGGACGGAAGGCATCAGCCCCAGCATTTT
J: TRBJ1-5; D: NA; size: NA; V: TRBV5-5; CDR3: CASSFSLVSNQPQHF; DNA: TGTGCCAGCAGCTTTAGCCTCGTTAGCAATCAGCCCCAGCATTTT
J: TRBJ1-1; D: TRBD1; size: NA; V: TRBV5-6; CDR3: CASSSVDRVNTEAFF; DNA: TGTGCCAGCAGCTCCGTGGACAGGGTGAACACTGAAGCTTTCTTT
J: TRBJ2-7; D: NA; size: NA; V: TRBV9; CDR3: CASSPRDGPYEQYF; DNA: TGTGCCAGCAGCCCCCGGGACGGGCCCTACGAGCAGTACTTC
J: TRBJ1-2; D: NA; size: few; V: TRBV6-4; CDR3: CASSVPPWGYTF; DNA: TGTGCCAGCAGCGTCCCCCCTTGGGGCTACACCTTC
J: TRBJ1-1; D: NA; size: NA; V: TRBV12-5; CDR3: CASGVTRGYAFF; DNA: TGTGCTAGTGGTGTAACAAGGGGGTACGCTTTCTTT
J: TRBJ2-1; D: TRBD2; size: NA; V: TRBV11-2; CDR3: CASRPPGLASNEQFF; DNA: TGTGCCAGCAGACCTCCGGGACTAGCGTCCAATGAGCAGTTCTTC